This TCR beta chain was profiled in a study of T cell repertoires in cytomegalovirus infection. CDR3 size: 15 residues. Germline lookup yields CDR1 SGHRS and CDR2 YFSETQ. The junction had 10 bases not matched to a gene; V was cut back by 5 bases and J by 7 bases. For this clonotype: Its matching antigen is unknown.

MiXCR, run by TCRdb on the reads, gives a single entry per CDR3 protein. This table holds some 590,000 distinct CDR3 sequences, roughly 42% found once. The material was cultured PBMCs, obtained from culture after CMV antigen stimulation. The receptor comes from a human donor in good health (CMV status not recorded). Some clones in this sample may be carry-over from other donors' samples. The chain carries TRBV5-1 and TRBJ2-7, with 12 bases aligning to TRBD1. CDR3 protein: CASRTRDRGQGEQYF. The CDR3, as DNA: TGCGCCAGCAGGACCCGGGACAGGGGGCAAGGAGAGCAGTACTTC.